This TCR beta chain was identified during a study of glioma-infiltrating T cells after dendritic cell vaccination (dated by TCRdb to the mid-2010s). In the study overall: The cohort comprised approximately 15 glioblastoma patients from Phase I and II dendritic cell vaccination trials, 9 newly diagnosed and 6 with recurrent disease. Between the early 2000s and the early 2010s, the patients were given dendritic cell vaccination pulsed with autologous tumor lysate. To make the vaccine, monocyte-derived dendritic cells were cultured for six to eight days with IL-4 and GM-CSF and then pulsed overnight with autologous tumor lysate. Three intradermal dendritic cell vaccine injections were administered to patients at biweekly intervals in the arm below the axilla. Tumor-infiltrating lymphocyte content was quantified and tumor and blood repertoires were compared in dendritic cell-vaccinated glioblastoma patients by deep sequencing of TCR beta CDR3 regions. Survival after dendritic cell vaccination was correlated with TCR sequencing metrics, such as TIL content and the overlap between tumor and blood repertoires. Paper-wide results and their limitations: The three-group TCR overlap response model was characterized as speculative, and prospective validation of the model was stated to be required. After dendritic cell vaccination, a higher estimated pretreatment TIL content predicted longer time to progression and longer overall survival. The cohort was small and heterogeneous, only a few patients had full blood and tumor sets, and even fewer had initial-recurrent tumor pairs. TCR clonality showed no direct relationship with survival, which suggests that a diverse polyclonal response may matter.

The sample's time point, from its label and the paper: after dendritic cell vaccination, including at tumor progression/relapse. Patients were selected for having adequate residual fresh-frozen tumor tissue and more than two years of available survival data. An isocitrate dehydrogenase mutation was not carried by any of the glioblastoma patients, although molecular status was otherwise variable. PBMC were collected before vaccination, two weeks after the third vaccination, and at tumor progression if tumor progression occurred. Genomic DNA was extracted with the Qiagen DNeasy Blood extraction Kit. This clone has only one observation. Its antigen remains unidentified. No base-level quality is on record; no much larger clone is a single base apart. Using the immunoSEQ assay, TCRB CDR3 regions were amplified from roughly 2.1 micrograms of genomic DNA, or from all available DNA when less than that was on hand. For multiplex PCR, 60 forward primers for TCR V beta segments and 13 reverse primers for J beta segments were used. To estimate reads per starting template, synthetic control templates were spiked into each sample at limiting dilution. The Illumina HiSeq System generated 87 bp sequencing reads. Concerning the study's data processing: To remove PCR and sequencing errors, closely related sequences were merged with a nearest neighbor algorithm. TCR overlap was defined as the percentage of unique tumor TCR beta sequences that were also present in the same patient's peripheral blood. TCRdb holds this immuneACCESS table with in-frame rearrangements only. Some clones are missing; in checked studies, unresolved V genes explain under half, and the rest has no known cause. V and J calls and clone size come straight from that table; D and trimming were deduced from the DNA. The sample yields approximately 50,000 clones; around nine tenths were counted once. The top ten clonotypes cover around 5% of the sample.

The germline V gene supplies CDR1 LGHNA and CDR2 YNFKEQ. V is cut by 0 bases and J by 2 bases, and the space between the germline ends is 13 bases. The CDR3 sequence holds 16 residues, the cysteine and phenylalanine included. Kept here is only the CDR3 DNA, which spans 48 bases and is read in frame from base 1. The sequence links TRBV4-2 to TRBJ1-2; matching of 5 bases hints at TRBD1 as the D gene. The material sequenced was blood, taken after dendritic cell vaccination. The source of this sequence is a human donor with glioblastoma. The DNA reads TGTGCCAGCAGCCAAGAAGATAACAGGCTAAACTATGGCTACACCTTC. Its product reads: CASSQEDNRLNYGYTF.